This T cell receptor beta chain was found in a study of cytomegalovirus exposure and HLA in healthy donors. Note on this clone: Its antigen is unknown.

General study points: V- and J-gene trimming in TCR beta was tied to a missense DCLRE1C variant by an analysis performed later. The study recorded 164 TCR beta chains that were cytomegalovirus-associated. Through in vitro validation, a few CMV-associated chains were shown to be specific for CMV antigens.

The PCR ran on 60 Vbeta and 13 Jbeta primers. TCRdb's table, derived via immunoSEQ multiplex PCR, lists solely in-frame clones and lacks some. The sample lists around 180,000 clones; over 70% were seen once. The CDR3 totals 19 residues. This TCR derives from a man between 25 and 39 years old in good health and CMV-seropositive. Sequenced: PBMCs. This sequence joins TRBV21-1 and TRBJ2-5; the table's D call, TRBD2, has no DNA check behind it. TRBV21-1 counts as a pseudogene. The CDR3 DNA sequence: TGTGCCAGCAGCATTTATACCGGGACTAGCGGGGGGCCCACCGGGACCCAGTACTTC. Encoded protein: CASSIYTGTSGGPTGTQYF.